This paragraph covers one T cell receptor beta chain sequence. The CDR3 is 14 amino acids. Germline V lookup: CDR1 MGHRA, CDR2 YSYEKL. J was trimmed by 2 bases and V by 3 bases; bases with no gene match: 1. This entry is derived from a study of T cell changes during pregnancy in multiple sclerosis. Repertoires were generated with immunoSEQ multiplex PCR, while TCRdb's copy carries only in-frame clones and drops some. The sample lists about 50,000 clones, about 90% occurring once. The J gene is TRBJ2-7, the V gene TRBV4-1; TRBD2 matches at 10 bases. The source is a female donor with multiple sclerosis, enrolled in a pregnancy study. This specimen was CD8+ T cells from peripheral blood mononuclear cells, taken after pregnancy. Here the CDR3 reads CASSHTSGAYEQYF. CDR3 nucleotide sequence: TGCGCCAGCAGCCACACTAGCGGGGCCTACGAGCAGTACTTC.